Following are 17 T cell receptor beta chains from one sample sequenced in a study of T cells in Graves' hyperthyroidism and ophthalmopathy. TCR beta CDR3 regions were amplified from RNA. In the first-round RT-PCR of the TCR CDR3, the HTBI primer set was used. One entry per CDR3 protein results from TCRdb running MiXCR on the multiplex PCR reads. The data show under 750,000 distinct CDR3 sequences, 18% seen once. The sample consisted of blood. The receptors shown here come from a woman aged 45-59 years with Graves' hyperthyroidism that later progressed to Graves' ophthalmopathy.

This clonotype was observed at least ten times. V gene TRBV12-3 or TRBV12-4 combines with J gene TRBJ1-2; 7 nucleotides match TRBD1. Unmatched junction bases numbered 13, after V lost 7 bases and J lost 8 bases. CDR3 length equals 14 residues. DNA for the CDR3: TGTGCCAGCAATAGACAGGGCACCGTGAGGGGCTACACCTTC. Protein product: CASNRQGTVRGYTF.

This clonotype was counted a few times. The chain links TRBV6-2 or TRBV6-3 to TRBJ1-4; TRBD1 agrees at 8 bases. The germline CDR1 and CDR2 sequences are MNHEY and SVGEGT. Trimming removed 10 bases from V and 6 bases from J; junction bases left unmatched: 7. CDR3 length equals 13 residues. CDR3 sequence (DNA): TGTGCCACCAAAACAGGGGGTGATGAAAAACTGTTTTTT. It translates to CATKTGGDEKLFF.

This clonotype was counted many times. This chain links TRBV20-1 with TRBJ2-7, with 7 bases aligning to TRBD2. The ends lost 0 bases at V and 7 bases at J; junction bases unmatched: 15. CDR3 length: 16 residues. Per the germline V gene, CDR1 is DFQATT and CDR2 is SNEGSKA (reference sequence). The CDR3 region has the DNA TGCAGTGCTAGAGATCTGAGACTAGCTATTTGGGATGAGCAGTACTTC. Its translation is CSARDLRLAIWDEQYF.

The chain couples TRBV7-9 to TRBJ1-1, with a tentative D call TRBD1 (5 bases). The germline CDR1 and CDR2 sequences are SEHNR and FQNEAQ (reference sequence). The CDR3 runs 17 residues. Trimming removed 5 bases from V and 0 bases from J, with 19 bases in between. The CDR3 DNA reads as TGTGCCAGCAGCCTCCTACCGGGACGGAAGATGAACACTGAAGCTTTCTTT. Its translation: CASSLLPGRKMNTEAFF.

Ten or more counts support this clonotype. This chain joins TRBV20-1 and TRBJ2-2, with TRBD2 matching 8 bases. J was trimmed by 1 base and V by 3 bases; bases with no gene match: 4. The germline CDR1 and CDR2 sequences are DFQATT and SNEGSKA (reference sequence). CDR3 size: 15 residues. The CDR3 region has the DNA TGCAGTGCTAGCGGACTAGCAGGGAACACCGGGGAGCTGTTTTTT. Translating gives CSASGLAGNTGELFF.

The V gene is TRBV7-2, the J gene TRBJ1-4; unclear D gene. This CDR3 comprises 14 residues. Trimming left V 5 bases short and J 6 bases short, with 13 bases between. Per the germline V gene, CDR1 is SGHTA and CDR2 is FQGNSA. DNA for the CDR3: TGTGCCAGCAGCCGGCTCGTAAGCGATGAAAAACTGTTTTTT. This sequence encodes CASSRLVSDEKLFF. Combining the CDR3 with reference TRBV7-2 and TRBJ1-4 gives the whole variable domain GAGVSQSPSNKVTEKGKDVELRCDPISGHTALYWYRQSLGQGLEFLIYFQGNSAPDKSGLPSDRFSAERTGGSVSTLTIQRTQQEDSAVYLCASSRLVSDEKLFFGSGTQLSVL.

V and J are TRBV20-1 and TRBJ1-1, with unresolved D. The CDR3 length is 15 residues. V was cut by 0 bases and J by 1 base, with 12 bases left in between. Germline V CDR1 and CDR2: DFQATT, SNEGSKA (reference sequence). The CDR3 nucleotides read TGCAGTGCTAGAGATTACGGCATTTCGAACACTGAAGCTTTCTTT. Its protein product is CSARDYGISNTEAFF.

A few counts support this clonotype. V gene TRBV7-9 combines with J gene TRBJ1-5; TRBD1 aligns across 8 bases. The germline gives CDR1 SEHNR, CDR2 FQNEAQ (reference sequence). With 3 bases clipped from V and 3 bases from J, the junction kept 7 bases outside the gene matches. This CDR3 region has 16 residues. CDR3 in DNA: TGTGCCAGCAGCTTCTGGACAGGGCCGAACAATCAGCCCCAGCATTTT. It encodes CASSFWTGPNNQPQHF.

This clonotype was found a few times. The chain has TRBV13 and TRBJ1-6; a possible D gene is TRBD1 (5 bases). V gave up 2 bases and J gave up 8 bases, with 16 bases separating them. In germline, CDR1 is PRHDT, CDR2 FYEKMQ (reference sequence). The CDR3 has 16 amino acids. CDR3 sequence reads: CASSLSPGGTDSPLHF. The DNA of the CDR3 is TGTGCCAGCAGCTTATCGCCGGGAGGGACGGATTCACCCCTCCACTTT.

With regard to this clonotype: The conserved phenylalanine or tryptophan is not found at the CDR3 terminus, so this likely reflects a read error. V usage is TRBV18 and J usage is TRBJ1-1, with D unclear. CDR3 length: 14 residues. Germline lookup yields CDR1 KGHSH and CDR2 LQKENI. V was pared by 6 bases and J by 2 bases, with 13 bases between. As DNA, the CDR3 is TGTGCCAGCTCCCGGAGGTCGACTAACACTGAAGCTTTCTCT. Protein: CASSRRSTNTEAFS.

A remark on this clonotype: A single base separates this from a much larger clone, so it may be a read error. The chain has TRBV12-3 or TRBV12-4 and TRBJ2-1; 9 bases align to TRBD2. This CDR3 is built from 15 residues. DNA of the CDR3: TGTGCCAGCAGTTTAGGTGTGACTAGCGGCAATGAGCAGGTCTTC. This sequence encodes CASSLGVTSGNEQVF.

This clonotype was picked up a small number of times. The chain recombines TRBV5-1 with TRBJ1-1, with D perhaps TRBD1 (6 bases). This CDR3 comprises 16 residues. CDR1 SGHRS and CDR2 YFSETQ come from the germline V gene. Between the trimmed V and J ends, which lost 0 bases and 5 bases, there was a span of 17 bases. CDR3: CASSLGGGTLDTEAFF. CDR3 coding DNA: TGCGCCAGCAGCTTGGGGGGGGGCACTCTCGATACTGAAGCTTTCTTT.

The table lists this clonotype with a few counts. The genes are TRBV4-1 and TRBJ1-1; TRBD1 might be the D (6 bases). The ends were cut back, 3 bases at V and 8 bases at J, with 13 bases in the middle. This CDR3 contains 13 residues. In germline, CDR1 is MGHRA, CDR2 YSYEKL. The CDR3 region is CASSHPPGAEAFF. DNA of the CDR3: TGCGCCAGCAGCCACCCACCGGGGGCCGAAGCTTTCTTT.

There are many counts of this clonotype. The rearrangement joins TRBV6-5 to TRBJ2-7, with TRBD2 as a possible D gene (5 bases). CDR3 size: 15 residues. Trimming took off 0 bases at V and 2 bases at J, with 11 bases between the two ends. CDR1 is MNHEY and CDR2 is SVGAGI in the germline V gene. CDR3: CASSYSNQRAYEQYF. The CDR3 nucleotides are TGTGCCAGCAGTTACTCGAATCAGAGGGCCTACGAGCAGTACTTC.

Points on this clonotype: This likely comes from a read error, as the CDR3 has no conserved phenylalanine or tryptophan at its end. Here the CDR3 DNA reads TGTGCCTGGAGTGGACTAACTAGCACAGATACGCAGTATCTT. Its translation: CAWSGLTSTDTQYL. The chain recombines TRBV30 with TRBJ2-3; D possibly corresponds to TRBD2 (5 bases). V was pared by 1 base and J by 0 bases, with 8 bases between. The CDR3 sequence is 14 residues long. CDR1 GTSNPN and CDR2 SVGIG come from the germline V gene (reference sequence).

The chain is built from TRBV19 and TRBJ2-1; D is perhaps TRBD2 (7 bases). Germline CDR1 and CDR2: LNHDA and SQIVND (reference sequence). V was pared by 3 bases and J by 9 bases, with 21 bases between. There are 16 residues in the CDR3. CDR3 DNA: TGTGCCAGTAGTATCTTGGGGGGGGGGGGGGCAGGTGAGCAGTTCTTC. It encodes CASSILGGGGAGEQFF.

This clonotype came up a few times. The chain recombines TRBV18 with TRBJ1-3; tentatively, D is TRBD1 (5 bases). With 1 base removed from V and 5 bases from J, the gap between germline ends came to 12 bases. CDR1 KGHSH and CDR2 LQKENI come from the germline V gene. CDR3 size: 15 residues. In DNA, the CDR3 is TGTGCCAGCTCACCACGGGACTTGTTCCGAAACACCATATATTTT. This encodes CASSPRDLFRNTIYF.